This TCR beta chain was profiled in a study of blood T cells in healthy people across ages. Study-level points and caveats: The donors' CMV status was not determined, possibly confounding changes in expanded clonotypes.

Germline values: CDR1 DFQATT, CDR2 SNEGSKA (reference sequence). The V and J ends lost 1 base and 2 bases, in that order; junction bases with no gene match: 6. This CDR3 spans 15 amino acids. Note on this clonotype: Its antigen remains unidentified.

Sample-barcoded 5' priming and a J-beta primer mix drove a second PCR of 7 to 11 cycles. TCRdb fed the 5' RACE reads into MiXCR, producing one record per CDR3 protein. Among hundreds of thousands of distinct CDR3 sequences listed, 21% were seen once. The receptor's source is a man aged 65 to 85 in good health. This rearrangement joins TRBV20-1 to TRBJ2-5; TRBD1 matches at 8 bases. The sample taken for sequencing was blood. The CDR3, as DNA: TGCAGTGCTAGAGGCACAGGGGGGAAGCAAGAGACCCAGTACTTC. As protein: CSARGTGGKQETQYF.